The 17 T cell receptor beta chains in this list originate from one sample, sequenced in a study of CD4 T cells in relation to SARS-CoV-2 and coronaviruses. Profiled with immunoSEQ multiplex PCR; TCRdb holds only in-frame clones, not every one. The table shows under 25,000 clones, with around 80% occurring only once. Before the COVID-19 pandemic, during about 2011-2019, CD4+ T cells were taken from unexposed donors. After ten to eleven days of culture, CD4+ T cells were isolated. No antigen has been assigned to these receptors. The sample was CD4+ T cells from PBMCs, cultured in vitro. The receptors were sampled from a human donor in good health.

The J gene is TRBJ2-7, the V gene TRBV30; 8 positions match TRBD2. With V trimmed by 0 bases and J by 0 bases, 1 base remained unmatched. Germline V gene sequence: CDR1 GTSNPN, CDR2 SVGIG (reference sequence). CDR3 size: 14 residues. The CDR3 is CAWSVSGSSYEQYF. The CDR3 region has the DNA TGTGCCTGGAGTGTAAGCGGGAGCTCCTACGAGCAGTACTTC. Variable domain in full (rest from reference TRBV30 and TRBJ2-7): SQTIHQWPATLVQPVGSPLSLECTVEGTSNPNLYWYRQAAGRGLQLLFYSVGIGQISSEVPQNLSASRPQDRQFILSSKKLLLSDSGFYLCAWSVSGSSYEQYFGPGTRLTVT.

This chain joins TRBV6-6 and TRBJ1-1, with TRBD1 identical over 7 bases. Per germline, CDR1 MNHNY and CDR2 SVGAGI (reference sequence). This CDR3 comprises 12 residues. Unmatched junction bases numbered 4, after V lost 6 bases and J lost 6 bases. CDR3 nucleotides: TGTGCCAGCAGAGAAGACAGGGCTGAAGCTTTCTTT. This codes for CASREDRAEAFF.

The genes are TRBV5-4 and TRBJ2-6; D gene uncertain. The CDR3 loop spans 15 amino acids. The germline V gene has CDR1 SGHNT and CDR2 YYREEE (reference sequence). The V gene lost 6 bases and the J gene lost 0 bases, with 10 bases spanning the gap. The CDR3 is CASTFLGSGANVLTF. CDR3 coding DNA: TGTGCCAGCACTTTTCTAGGCTCTGGGGCCAACGTCCTGACTTTC.

Only a few counts were recorded for this clone. V and J are TRBV7-9 and TRBJ2-1; maybe TRBD2 (5 bases). The V end was cut by 4 bases, the J end by 4 bases, with 23 bases between. The germline V gene encodes CDR1 SEHNR and CDR2 FQNEAQ (reference sequence). This CDR3 has 18 amino acids. CDR3 loop: CASSYGFGRRGGYNEQFF. CDR3 sequence (DNA): TGTGCCAGCAGCTACGGCTTTGGGCGTCGGGGTGGGTACAATGAGCAGTTCTTC.

CDR3 sequence reads: CASSTGTGFWWQYF. The DNA for the CDR3 is TGTGCCAGCAGTACCGGGACAGGGTTTTGGTGGCAGTACTTC. The chain combines TRBV2 with TRBJ2-7, with TRBD1 matching 9 bases. Trimming took 5 bases from V and 9 from J; bases not matched to a gene: 11. CDR1 and CDR2 from the germline V gene are SNHLY and FYNNEI. The CDR3 totals 14 residues.

The chain is built from TRBV7-3 and TRBJ1-1, with 7 bases that match TRBD1. This CDR3 comprises 14 residues. V trimming: 5 bases; J trimming: 0 bases; junction bases outside the gene matches: 3. Germline V gives CDR1 SGHTA, CDR2 FQGTGA. CDR3 amino acids: CASSGGGMNTEAFF. The DNA for the CDR3 is TGTGCCAGCAGCGGAGGGGGCATGAACACTGAAGCTTTCTTT.

The chain couples TRBV30 to TRBJ1-4; the D is unclear. Germline assignment: CDR1 GTSNPN and CDR2 SVGIG (reference sequence). Trimming left V 2 bases short and J 8 bases short, with 15 bases between. The CDR3 runs to 14 residues. The CDR3 sequence: CAWSPRPRREKLFF. CDR3 coding DNA: TGTGCCTGGAGTCCCAGACCCCGGAGGGAAAAACTGTTTTTT. Combining the CDR3 with reference TRBV30 and TRBJ1-4 gives the whole variable domain SQTIHQWPATLVQPVGSPLSLECTVEGTSNPNLYWYRQAAGRGLQLLFYSVGIGQISSEVPQNLSASRPQDRQFILSSKKLLLSDSGFYLCAWSPRPRREKLFFGSGTQLSVL.

The chain links TRBV5-6 to TRBJ1-2; 8 bases fit TRBD1. V trimming: 4 bases; J trimming: 4 bases; junction bases outside the gene matches: 3. The CDR3 length is 13 residues. Germline V gives CDR1 SGHDT, CDR2 YYEEEE. For the CDR3, the DNA is TGTGCCAGCAGCCGGACAGGGAGCTATGGCTACACCTTC. This codes for CASSRTGSYGYTF.

The genes are TRBV6-5 and TRBJ2-1, with D unresolved. V was shortened by 2 bases and J by 6 bases, with 11 bases between the two germline ends. Germline CDR1 and CDR2: MNHEY and SVGAGI. This CDR3 comprises 14 residues. CDR3 coding DNA: TGTGCCAGCAGTTACACAAAGGACGCCAATGAGCAGTTCTTC. This sequence encodes CASSYTKDANEQFF.

The V call is TRBV6-1, the J call TRBJ1-5; D is uncertain. The ends were cut back, 0 bases at V and 5 bases at J, with 5 bases in the middle. The germline V gene has CDR1 MNHNS and CDR2 SASEGT. The CDR3 runs 13 residues. CDR3 in DNA: TGTGCCAGCAGTGAAGCGCTTTATCAGCCCCAGCATTTT. It translates to CASSEALYQPQHF.

V gene TRBV30 combines with J gene TRBJ2-1; 8 bases map to TRBD2. The CDR3 runs 14 residues. With 3 bases clipped from V and 5 bases from J, the junction kept 6 bases outside the gene matches. Germline lookup yields CDR1 GTSNPN and CDR2 SVGIG (reference sequence). The CDR3 DNA sequence: TGTGCCTGGAGGGCCGGGACTAGAAACAATGAGCAGTTCTTC. This translates into CAWRAGTRNNEQFF.

J is TRBJ2-1 and V is TRBV6-2 or TRBV6-3; 7 positions match TRBD2. The CDR3 sequence is 17 residues long. The germline V gene encodes CDR1 MNHEY and CDR2 SVGEGT. The V segment lost 1 base and the J segment 9 bases; nucleotides outside the gene matches: 15. CDR3 sequence: CASSYWVRAAGISEQFF. CDR3 DNA: TGTGCCAGCAGTTACTGGGTAAGGGCAGCGGGAATCAGTGAGCAGTTCTTC.

The CDR3 bases are TGTGCCTGGAGTACCTCCCGAGTAGGGGACTATGGCTACACCTTC. This translates into CAWSTSRVGDYGYTF. The genes are TRBV30 and TRBJ1-2; D may be TRBD1 (5 bases). V was trimmed by 2 bases and J by 3 bases, leaving 16 bases between them. This CDR3 has 15 amino acids. Germline loops: CDR1 GTSNPN, CDR2 SVGIG (reference sequence).

This chain connects TRBV2 to TRBJ1-1; D might be TRBD1 (5 bases). CDR3 length equals 13 residues. Germline values: CDR1 SNHLY, CDR2 FYNNEI. V lost 2 bases and J 4 bases, leaving 8 bases between the germline ends. CDR3 in amino acids: CASSEPRATEAFF. CDR3 nucleotide sequence: TGTGCCAGCAGTGAACCCAGGGCCACTGAAGCTTTCTTT. Together with reference TRBV2 and TRBJ1-1, the CDR3 gives the full variable domain: EPEVTQTPSHQVTQMGQEVILRCVPISNHLYFYWYRQILGQKVEFLVSFYNNEISEKSEIFDDQFSVERPDGSNFTLKIRSTKLEDSAMYFCASSEPRATEAFFGQGTRLTVV.

The genes are TRBV7-8 and TRBJ2-7; 8 nucleotides match TRBD1. V was clipped by 5 bases and J by 4 bases; unmatched bases: 7. This CDR3 spans 14 amino acids. Looked up from germline, CDR1 is SGHVS and CDR2 is FQNEAQ. The CDR3 sequence is CASSQGQGLYEQYF. As DNA, the CDR3 is TGTGCCAGCAGCCAAGGACAGGGTCTTTACGAGCAGTACTTC.

The CDR3 coding sequence is TGTGCCAGCAGTTTACTCCTCGGGGACGAGCAGTACTTC. It specifies CASSLLLGDEQYF. V gene TRBV28 combines with J gene TRBJ2-7; D perhaps matches TRBD2 (5 bases). Trimming removed 2 bases from V and 5 bases from J, with 10 bases in between. CDR1 and CDR2 (germline): MDHEN, SYDVKM. The CDR3 has 13 residues.

Comment on this clone: One end of the junction fails to match germline, which may point to a read error. V usage is TRBV25-1 and J usage is TRBJ2-7, with no clear D. The length of the CDR3 is 11 residues. Germline lookup yields CDR1 MGHDK and CDR2 SYGVNS. The CDR3 DNA follows: TGTGCCAGCAGTGGCCTCGACCGTTTAGCCTTC. This gives the protein CASSGLDRLAF.